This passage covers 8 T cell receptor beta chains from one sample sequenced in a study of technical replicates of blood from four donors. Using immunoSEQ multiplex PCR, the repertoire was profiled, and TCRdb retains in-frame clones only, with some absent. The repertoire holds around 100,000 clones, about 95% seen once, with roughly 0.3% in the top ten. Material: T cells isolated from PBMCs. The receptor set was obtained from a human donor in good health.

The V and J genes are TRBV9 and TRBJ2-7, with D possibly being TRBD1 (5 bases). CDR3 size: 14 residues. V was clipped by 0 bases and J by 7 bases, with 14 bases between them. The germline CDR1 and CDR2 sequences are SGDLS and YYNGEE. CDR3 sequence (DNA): TGTGCCAGCAGCGTAGGGCGGACACCGTATGAGCAGTACTTC. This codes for CASSVGRTPYEQYF.

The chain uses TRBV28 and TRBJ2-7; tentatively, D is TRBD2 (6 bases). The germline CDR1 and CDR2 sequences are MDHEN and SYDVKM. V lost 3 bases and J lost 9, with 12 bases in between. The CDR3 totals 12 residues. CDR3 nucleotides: TGTGCCAGCAGTTTTGGAGGGTTTGCGCAGTACTTC. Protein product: CASSFGGFAQYF.

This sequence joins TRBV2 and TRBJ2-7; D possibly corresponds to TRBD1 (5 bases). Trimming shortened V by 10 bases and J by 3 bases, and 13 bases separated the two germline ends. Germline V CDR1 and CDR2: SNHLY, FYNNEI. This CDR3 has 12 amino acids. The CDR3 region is CATMTDLYEQYF. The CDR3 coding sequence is TGTGCCACCATGACAGACCTCTACGAGCAGTACTTC.

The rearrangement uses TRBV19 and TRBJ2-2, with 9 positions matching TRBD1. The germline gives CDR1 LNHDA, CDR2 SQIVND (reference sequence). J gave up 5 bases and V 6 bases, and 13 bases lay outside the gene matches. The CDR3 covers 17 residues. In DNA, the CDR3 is TGTGCCAGTAGGTCCTCCGGGGACAGGGTAGGAACCGGGGAGCTGTTTTTT. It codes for CASRSSGDRVGTGELFF.

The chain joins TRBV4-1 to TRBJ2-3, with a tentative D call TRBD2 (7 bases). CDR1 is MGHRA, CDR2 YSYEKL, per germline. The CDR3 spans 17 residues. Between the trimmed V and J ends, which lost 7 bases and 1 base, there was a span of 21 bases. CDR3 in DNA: TGCGCCAGCAAAAGGGGGACTACTGACTTAGGCACAGATACGCAGTATTTT. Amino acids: CASKRGTTDLGTDTQYF.

This CDR3 reads CASSYLSYYGYTF. DNA for the CDR3: TGTGCCAGCAGTTATTTAAGCTACTATGGCTACACCTTC. The chain links TRBV6-5 to TRBJ1-2; D not resolved. The CDR3 extends over 13 amino acids. From germline, CDR1 is MNHEY and CDR2 SVGAGI. V dropped 3 bases and J dropped 3 bases, with 8 bases sitting between them.

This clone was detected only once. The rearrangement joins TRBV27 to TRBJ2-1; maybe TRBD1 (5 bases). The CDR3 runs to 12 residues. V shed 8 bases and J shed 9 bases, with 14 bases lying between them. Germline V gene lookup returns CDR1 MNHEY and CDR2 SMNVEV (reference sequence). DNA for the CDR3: TGTGCCAGCGCCTTTGGGCAGGGTGAGCAGTTCTTC. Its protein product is CASAFGQGEQFF.

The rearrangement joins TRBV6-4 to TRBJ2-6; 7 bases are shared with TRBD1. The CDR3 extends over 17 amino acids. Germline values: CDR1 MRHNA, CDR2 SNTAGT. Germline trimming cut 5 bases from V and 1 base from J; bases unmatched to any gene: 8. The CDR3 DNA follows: TGTGCCAGCAGTCCCGACAGGGCATTATCTGGGGCCAACGTCCTGACTTTC. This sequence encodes CASSPDRALSGANVLTF.